In this sample, the clone carrying this TCR beta chain turned up a few times. Its specificity is unknown. The protocol was immunoSEQ multiplex PCR, while the TCRdb copy is restricted to in-frame clones and leaves out a portion. The data contain around 100,000 clones, about 91% of them singletons. The germline V gene encodes CDR1 SGHTA and CDR2 FQGNSA. V was trimmed by 6 bases and J by 2 bases, leaving 13 bases between them. The CDR3 is made up of 15 amino acids. This entry belongs to a study of OX40 agonist ivuxolimab in advanced cancers. The study, taken as a whole, reports: Among T cells, CD8+ cells averaged more expanded clones than CD4+ cells.

This chain uses TRBV7-2 with TRBJ2-2; D is unclear. Sequencing was performed on CD4+ or CD8+ T cells sorted from blood, taken in a trial of the OX40 agonist ivuxolimab. The clonotype was recovered from an adult with an advanced solid tumor such as melanoma, head and neck, liver or kidney cancer. CDR3 DNA sequence: TGTGCCAGCAGGTGGAATAGCTTCAACACCGGGGAGCTGTTTTTT. This encodes CASRWNSFNTGELFF.